Given below is one T cell receptor (beta chain) in context. The antigen remains unidentified. The sample is drawn from a study of cytomegalovirus exposure and HLA in healthy donors. Whole-study findings and limits: Reports state that TCR beta sequences accurately predicted most subjects' HLA-A and HLA-B alleles.

Use of 60 Vbeta and 13 Jbeta primers characterized the PCR. Produced via immunoSEQ multiplex PCR; TCRdb's table is partial and in-frame only. The profile shows about 200,000 clones, approximately 70% of them singletons. This CDR3 is built from 14 residues. CDR1 and CDR2 (germline): MNHNS, SASEGT. The trim removed 5 bases at V and 5 bases at J, leaving 6 bases unmatched. The TCR sequence derives from a man aged 35 to 55 in good health and CMV-seropositive. Sequencing was carried out using PBMCs. The chain has TRBV6-1 and TRBJ1-1; 9 nucleotides align to TRBD1. CDR3 DNA sequence: TGTGCCAGCAGTTCCACAGGGGGCATAACTGAAGCTTTCTTT. Translation gives CASSSTGGITEAFF.